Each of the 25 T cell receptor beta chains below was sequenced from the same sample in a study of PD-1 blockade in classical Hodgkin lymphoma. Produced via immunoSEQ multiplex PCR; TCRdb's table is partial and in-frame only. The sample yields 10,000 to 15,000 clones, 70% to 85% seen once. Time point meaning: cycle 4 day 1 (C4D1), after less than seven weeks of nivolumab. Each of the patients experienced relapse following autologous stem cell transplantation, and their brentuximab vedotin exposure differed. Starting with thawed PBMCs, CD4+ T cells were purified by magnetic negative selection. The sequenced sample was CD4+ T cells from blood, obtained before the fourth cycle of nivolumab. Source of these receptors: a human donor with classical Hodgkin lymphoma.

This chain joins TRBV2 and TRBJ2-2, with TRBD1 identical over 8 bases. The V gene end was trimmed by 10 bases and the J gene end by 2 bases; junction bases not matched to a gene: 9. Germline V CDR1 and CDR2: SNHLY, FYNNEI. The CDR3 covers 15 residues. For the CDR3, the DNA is TGTGCCAACCCCCGGGACAGGAGAAACACCGGGGAGCTGTTTTTT. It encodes CANPRDRRNTGELFF. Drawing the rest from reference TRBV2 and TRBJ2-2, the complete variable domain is EPEVTQTPSHQVTQMGQEVILRCVPISNHLYFYWYRQILGQKVEFLVSFYNNEISEKSEIFDDQFSVERPDGSNFTLKIRSTKLEDSAMYFCANPRDRRNTGELFFGEGSRLTVL.

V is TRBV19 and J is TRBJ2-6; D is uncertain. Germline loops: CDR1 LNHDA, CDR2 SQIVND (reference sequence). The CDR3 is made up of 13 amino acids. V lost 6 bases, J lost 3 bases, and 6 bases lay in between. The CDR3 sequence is CASRGFGANVLTF. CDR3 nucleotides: TGTGCCAGTAGAGGTTTTGGGGCCAACGTCCTGACTTTC. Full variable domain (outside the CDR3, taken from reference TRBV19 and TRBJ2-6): DGGITQSPKYLFRKEGQNVTLSCEQNLNHDAMYWYRQDPGQGLRLIYYSQIVNDFQKGDIAEGYSVSREKKESFPLTVTSAQKNPTAFYLCASRGFGANVLTFGAGSRLTVL.

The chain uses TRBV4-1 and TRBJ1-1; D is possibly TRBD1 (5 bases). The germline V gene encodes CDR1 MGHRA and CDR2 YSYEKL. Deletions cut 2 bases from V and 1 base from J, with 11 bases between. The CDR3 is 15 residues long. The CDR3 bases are TGCGCCAGCAGCCAAATACCGGACAAGAACACTGAAGCTTTCTTT. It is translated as CASSQIPDKNTEAFF.

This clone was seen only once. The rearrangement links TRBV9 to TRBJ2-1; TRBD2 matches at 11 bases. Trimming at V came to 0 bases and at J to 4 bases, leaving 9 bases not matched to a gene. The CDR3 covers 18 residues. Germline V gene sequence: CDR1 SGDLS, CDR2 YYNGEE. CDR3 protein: CASSVALSSGGTYNEQFF. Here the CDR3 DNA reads TGTGCCAGCAGCGTAGCTCTGTCTAGCGGGGGGACATACAATGAGCAGTTCTTC.

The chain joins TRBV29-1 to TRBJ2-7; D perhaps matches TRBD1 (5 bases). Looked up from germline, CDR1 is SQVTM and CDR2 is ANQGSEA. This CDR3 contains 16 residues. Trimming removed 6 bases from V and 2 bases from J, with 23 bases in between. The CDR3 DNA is TGCAGCGTCTTAAGGGTCAGGGCTGATTTAGCCTACGAGCAGTACTTC. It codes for CSVLRVRADLAYEQYF.

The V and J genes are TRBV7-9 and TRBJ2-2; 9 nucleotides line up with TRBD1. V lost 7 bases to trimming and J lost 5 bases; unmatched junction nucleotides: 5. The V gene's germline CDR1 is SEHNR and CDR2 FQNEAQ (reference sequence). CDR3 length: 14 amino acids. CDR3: CASTSTGGTGELFF. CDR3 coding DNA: TGTGCCAGCACCTCGACAGGGGGGACCGGGGAGCTGTTTTTT.

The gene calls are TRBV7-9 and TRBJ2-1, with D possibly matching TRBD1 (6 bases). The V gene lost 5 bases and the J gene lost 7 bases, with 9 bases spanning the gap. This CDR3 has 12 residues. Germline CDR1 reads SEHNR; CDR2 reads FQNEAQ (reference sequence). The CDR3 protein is CASSRQENEQFF. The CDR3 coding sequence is TGTGCCAGCAGCCGACAGGAAAATGAGCAGTTCTTC.

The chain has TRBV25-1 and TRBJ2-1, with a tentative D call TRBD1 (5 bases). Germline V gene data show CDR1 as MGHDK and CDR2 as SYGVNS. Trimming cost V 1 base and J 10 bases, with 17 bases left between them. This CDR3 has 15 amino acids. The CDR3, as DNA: TGTGCCAGCAGTGAATTGGGTCCTGGACAATTAGAGCAGTTCTTC. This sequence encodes CASSELGPGQLEQFF.

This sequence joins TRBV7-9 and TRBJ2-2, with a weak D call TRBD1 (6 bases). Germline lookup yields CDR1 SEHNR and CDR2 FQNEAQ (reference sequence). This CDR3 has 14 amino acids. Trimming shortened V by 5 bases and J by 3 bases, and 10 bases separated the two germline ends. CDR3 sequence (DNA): TGTGCCAGCAGCCCCGGGACATACACCGGGGAGCTGTTTTTT. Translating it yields CASSPGTYTGELFF.

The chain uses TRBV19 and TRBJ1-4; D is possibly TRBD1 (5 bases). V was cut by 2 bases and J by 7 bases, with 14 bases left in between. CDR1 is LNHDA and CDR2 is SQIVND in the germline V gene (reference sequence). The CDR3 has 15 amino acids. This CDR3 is CASSIIQGRTEKLFF. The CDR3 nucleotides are TGTGCCAGTAGTATAATTCAGGGAAGAACTGAAAAACTGTTTTTT.

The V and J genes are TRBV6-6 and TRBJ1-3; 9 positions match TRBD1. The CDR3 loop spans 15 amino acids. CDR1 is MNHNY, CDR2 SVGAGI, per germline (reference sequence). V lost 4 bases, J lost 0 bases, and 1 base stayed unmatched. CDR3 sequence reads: CASSSTGGSGNTIYF. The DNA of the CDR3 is TGTGCCAGCAGTTCGACAGGGGGCTCTGGAAACACCATATATTTT.

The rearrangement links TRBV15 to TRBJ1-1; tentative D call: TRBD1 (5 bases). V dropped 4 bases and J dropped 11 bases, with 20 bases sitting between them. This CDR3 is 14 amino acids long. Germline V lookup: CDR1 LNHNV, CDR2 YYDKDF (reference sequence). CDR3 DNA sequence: TGTGCCACCAGCACACGACAGAAACTCGGGAGGGCTTTCTTT. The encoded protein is CATSTRQKLGRAFF.

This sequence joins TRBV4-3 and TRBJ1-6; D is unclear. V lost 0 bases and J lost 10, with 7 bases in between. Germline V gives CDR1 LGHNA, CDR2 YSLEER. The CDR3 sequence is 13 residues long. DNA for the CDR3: TGCGCCAGCAGCCAAGATTCCGGCTCACCCCTCCACTTT. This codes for CASSQDSGSPLHF.

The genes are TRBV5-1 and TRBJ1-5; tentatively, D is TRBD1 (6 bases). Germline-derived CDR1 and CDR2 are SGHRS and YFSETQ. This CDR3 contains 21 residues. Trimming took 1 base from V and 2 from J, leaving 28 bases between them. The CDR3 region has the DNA TGCGCCAGCAGCTTGCTAATATGGGCCATTCAGGGGCGGTGGGGCAATCAGCCCCAGCATTTT. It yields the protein CASSLLIWAIQGRWGNQPQHF.

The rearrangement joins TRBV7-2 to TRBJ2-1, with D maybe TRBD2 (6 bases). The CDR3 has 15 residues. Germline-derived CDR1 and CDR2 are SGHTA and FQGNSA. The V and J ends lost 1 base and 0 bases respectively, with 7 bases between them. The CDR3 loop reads CASSLVGGSYNEQFF. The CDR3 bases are TGTGCCAGCAGCTTAGTCGGGGGCTCCTACAATGAGCAGTTCTTC.

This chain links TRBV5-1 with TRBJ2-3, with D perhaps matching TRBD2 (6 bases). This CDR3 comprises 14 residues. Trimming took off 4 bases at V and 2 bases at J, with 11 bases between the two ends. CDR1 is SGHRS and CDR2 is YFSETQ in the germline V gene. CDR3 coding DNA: TGCGCCAGCAGCCGAGGGGAGGCCACAGATACGCAGTATTTT. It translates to CASSRGEATDTQYF.

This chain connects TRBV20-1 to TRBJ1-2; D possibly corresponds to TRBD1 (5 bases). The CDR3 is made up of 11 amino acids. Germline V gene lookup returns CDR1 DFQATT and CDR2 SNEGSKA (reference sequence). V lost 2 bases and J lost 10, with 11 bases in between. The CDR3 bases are TGCAGTGCTAGATTCAGGGATGACTACACCTTC. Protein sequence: CSARFRDDYTF.

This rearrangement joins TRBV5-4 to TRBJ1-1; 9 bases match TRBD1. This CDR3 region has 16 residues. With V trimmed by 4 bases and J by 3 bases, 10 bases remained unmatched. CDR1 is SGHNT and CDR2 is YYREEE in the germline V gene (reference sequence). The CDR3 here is CASSPTWGQGDTEAFF. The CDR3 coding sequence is TGTGCCAGCAGCCCCACGTGGGGACAGGGCGACACTGAAGCTTTCTTT.

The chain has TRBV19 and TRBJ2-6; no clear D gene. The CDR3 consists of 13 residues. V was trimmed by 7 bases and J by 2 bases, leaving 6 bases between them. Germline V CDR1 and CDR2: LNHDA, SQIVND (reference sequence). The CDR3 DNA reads TGTGCCAGTACCACCCCTGGGGCCAACGTCCTGACTTTC. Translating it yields CASTTPGANVLTF.

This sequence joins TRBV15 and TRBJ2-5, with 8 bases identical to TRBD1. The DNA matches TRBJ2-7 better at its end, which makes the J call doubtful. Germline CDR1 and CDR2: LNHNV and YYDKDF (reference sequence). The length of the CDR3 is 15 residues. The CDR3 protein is CATSRGQARTYEQYF. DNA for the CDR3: TGTGCCACCAGCAGGGGACAGGCCCGTACCTACGAGCAGTACTTC.

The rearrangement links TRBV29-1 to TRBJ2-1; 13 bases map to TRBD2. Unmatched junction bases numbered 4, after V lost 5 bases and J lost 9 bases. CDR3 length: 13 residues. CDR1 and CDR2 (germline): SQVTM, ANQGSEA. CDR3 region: CSVLRLAGGEQFF. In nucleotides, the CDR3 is TGCAGCGTTCTCCGACTAGCGGGAGGTGAGCAGTTCTTC.

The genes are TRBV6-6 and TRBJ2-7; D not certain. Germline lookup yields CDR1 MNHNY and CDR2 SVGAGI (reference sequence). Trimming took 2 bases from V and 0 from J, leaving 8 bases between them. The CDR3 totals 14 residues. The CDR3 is CASSYTASSYEQYF. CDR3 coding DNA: TGTGCCAGCAGTTACACGGCTAGCTCCTACGAGCAGTACTTC.

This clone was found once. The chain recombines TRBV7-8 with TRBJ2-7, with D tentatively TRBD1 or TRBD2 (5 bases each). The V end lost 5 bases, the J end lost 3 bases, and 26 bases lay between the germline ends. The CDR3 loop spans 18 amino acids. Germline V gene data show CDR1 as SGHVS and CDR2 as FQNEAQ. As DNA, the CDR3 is TGTGCCAGCAGCCCCTGGCTCTTAACCGGGACGACCGACTACGAGCAGTACTTC. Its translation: CASSPWLLTGTTDYEQYF.

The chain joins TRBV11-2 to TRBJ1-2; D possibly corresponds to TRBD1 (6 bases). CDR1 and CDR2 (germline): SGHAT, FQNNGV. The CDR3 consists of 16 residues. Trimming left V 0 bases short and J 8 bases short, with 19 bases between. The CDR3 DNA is TGTGCCAGCAGCTTAGACAGCTGGGACACCCGAAAGGGCTACACCTTC. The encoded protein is CASSLDSWDTRKGYTF. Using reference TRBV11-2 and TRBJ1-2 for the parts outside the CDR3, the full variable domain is EAGVAQSPRYKIIEKRQSVAFWCNPISGHATLYWYQQILGQGPKLLIQFQNNGVVDDSQLPKDRFSAERLKGVDSTLKIQPAKLEDSAVYLCASSLDSWDTRKGYTFGSGTRLTVV.

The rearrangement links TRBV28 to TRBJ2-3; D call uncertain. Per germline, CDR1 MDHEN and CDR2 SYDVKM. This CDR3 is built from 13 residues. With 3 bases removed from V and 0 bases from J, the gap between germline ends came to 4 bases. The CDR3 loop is CASSLDSTDTQYF. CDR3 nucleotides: TGTGCCAGCAGTTTGGACAGCACAGATACGCAGTATTTT.